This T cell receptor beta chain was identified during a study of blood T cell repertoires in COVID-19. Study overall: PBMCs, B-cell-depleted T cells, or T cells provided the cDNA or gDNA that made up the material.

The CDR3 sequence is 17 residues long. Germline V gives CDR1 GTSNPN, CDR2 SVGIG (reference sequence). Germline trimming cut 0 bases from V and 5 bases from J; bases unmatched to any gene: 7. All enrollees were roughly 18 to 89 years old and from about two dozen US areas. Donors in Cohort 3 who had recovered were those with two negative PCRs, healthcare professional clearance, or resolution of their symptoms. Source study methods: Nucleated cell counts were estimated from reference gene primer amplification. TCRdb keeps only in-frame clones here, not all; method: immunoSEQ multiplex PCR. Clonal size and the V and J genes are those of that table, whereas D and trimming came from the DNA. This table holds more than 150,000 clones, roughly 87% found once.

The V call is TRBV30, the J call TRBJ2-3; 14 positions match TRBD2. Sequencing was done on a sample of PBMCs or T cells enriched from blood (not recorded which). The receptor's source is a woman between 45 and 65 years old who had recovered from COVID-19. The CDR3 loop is CAWSVTRGLAGVDTQYF. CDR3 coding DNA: TGTGCCTGGAGTGTCACCCGGGGACTAGCGGGAGTAGATACGCAGTATTTT.